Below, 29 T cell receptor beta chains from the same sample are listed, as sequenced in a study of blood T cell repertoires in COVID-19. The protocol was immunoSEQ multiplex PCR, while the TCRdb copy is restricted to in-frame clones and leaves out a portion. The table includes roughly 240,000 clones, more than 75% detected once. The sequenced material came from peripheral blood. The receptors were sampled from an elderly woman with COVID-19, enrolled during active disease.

The CDR3 region has the DNA TGCGCCAGCAGCCCGGGGACTAGCGGACCTCAAGAGACCCAGTACTTC. As protein: CASSPGTSGPQETQYF. V gene TRBV5-1 combines with J gene TRBJ2-5, with 11 nucleotides matching TRBD2. The CDR3 has 16 residues. The germline CDR1 and CDR2 sequences are SGHRS and YFSETQ. V shed 4 bases, J shed 2 bases, and the junction held 7 bases outside the gene matches. Looking up the rest from reference TRBV5-1 and TRBJ2-5 gives the full variable domain: KAGVTQTPRYLIKTRGQQVTLSCSPISGHRSVSWYQQTPGQGLQFLFEYFSETQRNKGNFPGRFSGRQFSNSRSEMNVSTLELGDSALYLCASSPGTSGPQETQYFGPGTRLLVL.

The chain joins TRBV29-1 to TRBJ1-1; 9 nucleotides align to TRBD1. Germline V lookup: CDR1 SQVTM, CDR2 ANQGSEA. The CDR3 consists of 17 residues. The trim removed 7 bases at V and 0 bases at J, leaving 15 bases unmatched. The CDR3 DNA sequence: TGCAGCGCACTACCGGGACAGGGACTACTCATGAACACTGAAGCTTTCTTT. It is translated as CSALPGQGLLMNTEAFF.

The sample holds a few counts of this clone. CDR3 loop: CASRSDRGHEKLFF. CDR3 in DNA: TGTGCCAGTAGATCGGACAGGGGGCACGAAAAACTGTTTTTT. The chain carries TRBV19 and TRBJ1-4; TRBD1 agrees at 11 bases. Per germline, CDR1 LNHDA and CDR2 SQIVND (reference sequence). Unmatched junction bases numbered 5, after V lost 6 bases and J lost 8 bases. The CDR3 spans 14 residues.

The CDR3 loop reads CASSSGGAGAHEQYF. CDR3 DNA sequence: TGTGCCAGCAGTTCCGGGGGGGCCGGAGCTCACGAGCAGTACTTC. The chain carries TRBV28 and TRBJ2-7, with TRBD2 identical over 8 bases. This CDR3 contains 15 residues. Germline V gene sequence: CDR1 MDHEN, CDR2 SYDVKM. Trimming cost V 4 bases and J 5 bases; bases outside gene matches: 10.

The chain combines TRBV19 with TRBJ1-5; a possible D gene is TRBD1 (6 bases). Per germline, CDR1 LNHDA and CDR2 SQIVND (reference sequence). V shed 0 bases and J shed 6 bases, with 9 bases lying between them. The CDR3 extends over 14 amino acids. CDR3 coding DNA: TGTGCCAGTAGTATAGAACAGGGTATTCAGCCCCAGCATTTT. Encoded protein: CASSIEQGIQPQHF.

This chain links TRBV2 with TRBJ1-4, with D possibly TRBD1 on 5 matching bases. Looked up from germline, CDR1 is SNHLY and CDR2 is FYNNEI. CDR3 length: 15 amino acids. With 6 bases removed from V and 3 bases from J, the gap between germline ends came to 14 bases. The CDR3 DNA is TGTGCCAGCAGCCCCTCAGGGCAACCTAATGAAAAACTGTTTTTT. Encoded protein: CASSPSGQPNEKLFF. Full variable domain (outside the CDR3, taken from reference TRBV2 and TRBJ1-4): EPEVTQTPSHQVTQMGQEVILRCVPISNHLYFYWYRQILGQKVEFLVSFYNNEISEKSEIFDDQFSVERPDGSNFTLKIRSTKLEDSAMYFCASSPSGQPNEKLFFGSGTQLSVL.

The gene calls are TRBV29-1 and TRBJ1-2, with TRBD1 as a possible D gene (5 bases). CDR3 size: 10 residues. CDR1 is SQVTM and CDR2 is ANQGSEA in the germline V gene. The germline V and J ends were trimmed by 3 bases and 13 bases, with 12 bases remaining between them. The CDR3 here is CSVDLRAGTF. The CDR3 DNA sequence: TGCAGCGTTGACCTCAGGGCCGGCACCTTC. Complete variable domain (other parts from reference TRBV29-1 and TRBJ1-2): SAVISQKPSRDICQRGTSLTIQCQVDSQVTMMFWYRQQPGQSLTLIATANQGSEATYESGFVIDKFPISRPNLTFSTLTVSNMSPEDSSIYLCSVDLRAGTFGSGTRLTVV.

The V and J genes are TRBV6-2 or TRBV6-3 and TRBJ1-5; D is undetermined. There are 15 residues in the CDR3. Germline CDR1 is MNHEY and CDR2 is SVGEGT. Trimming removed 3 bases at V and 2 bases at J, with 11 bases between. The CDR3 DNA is TGTGCCAGCAGTTATAGTTCCCGCGGCAATCAGCCCCAGCATTTT. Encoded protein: CASSYSSRGNQPQHF.

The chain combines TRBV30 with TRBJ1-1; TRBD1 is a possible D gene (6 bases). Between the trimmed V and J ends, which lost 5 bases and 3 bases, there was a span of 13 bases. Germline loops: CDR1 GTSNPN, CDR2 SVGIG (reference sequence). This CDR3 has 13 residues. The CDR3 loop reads CAWRRGKDTEAFF. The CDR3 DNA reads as TGTGCCTGGCGCAGGGGAAAGGACACTGAAGCTTTCTTT.

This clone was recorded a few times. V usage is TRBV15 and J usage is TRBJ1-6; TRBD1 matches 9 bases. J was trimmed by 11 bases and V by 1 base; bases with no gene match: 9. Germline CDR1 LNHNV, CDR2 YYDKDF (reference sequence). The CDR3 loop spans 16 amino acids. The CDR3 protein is CATSRAPGQGLPPLHF. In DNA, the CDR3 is TGTGCCACCAGCAGAGCACCGGGACAGGGTTTACCACCCCTCCACTTT.

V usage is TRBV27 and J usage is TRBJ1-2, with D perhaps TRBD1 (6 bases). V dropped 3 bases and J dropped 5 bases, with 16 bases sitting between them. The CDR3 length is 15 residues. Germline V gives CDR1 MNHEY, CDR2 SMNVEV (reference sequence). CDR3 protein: CASSFRDTVEYGYTF. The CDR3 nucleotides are TGTGCCAGCAGTTTTCGGGACACTGTCGAGTATGGCTACACCTTC.

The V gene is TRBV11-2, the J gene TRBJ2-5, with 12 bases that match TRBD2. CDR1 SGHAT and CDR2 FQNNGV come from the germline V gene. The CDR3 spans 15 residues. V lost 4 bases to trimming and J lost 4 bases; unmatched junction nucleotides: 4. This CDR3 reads CASSSVLAGGETQYF. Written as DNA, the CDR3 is TGTGCCAGCAGCTCCGTACTAGCGGGGGGAGAGACCCAGTACTTC.

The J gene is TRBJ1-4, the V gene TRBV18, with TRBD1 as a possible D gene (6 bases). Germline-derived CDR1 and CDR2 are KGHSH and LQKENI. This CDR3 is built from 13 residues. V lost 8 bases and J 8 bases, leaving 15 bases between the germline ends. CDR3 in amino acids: CASAQGLNEKLFF. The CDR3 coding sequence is TGTGCCAGCGCCCAGGGGTTGAACGAAAAACTGTTTTTT.

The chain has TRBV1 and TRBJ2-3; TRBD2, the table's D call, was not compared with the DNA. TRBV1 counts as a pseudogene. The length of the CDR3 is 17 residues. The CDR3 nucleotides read TGCACCAGCAGCCAAGTGGTCCAGCGGGGGGGCGCAGATACGCAGTATTTT. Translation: CTSSQVVQRGGADTQYF.

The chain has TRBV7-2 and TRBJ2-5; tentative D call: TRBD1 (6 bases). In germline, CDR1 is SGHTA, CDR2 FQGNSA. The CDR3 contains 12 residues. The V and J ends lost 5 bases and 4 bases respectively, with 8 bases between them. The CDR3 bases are TGTGCCAGCAGCGGACAGAGAGAGACCCAGTACTTC. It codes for CASSGQRETQYF.

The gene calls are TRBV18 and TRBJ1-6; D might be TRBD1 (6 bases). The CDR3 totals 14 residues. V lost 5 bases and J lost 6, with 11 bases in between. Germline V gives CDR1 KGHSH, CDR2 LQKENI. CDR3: CASSGQQPNSPLHF. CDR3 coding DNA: TGTGCCAGCTCAGGACAGCAGCCTAATTCACCCCTCCACTTT.

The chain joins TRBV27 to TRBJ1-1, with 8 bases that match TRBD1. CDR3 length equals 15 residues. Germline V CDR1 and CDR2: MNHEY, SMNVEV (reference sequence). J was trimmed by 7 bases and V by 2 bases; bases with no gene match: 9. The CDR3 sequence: CASSLKTGVFIEAFF. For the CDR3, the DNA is TGTGCCAGCAGTTTAAAGACAGGGGTTTTCATTGAAGCTTTCTTT.

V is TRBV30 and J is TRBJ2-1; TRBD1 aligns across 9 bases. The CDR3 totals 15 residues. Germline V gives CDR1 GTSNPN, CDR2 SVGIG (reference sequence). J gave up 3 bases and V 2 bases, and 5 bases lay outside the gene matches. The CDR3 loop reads CAWSSRDRVYNEQFF. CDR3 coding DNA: TGTGCCTGGAGTAGCCGGGACAGGGTCTACAATGAGCAGTTCTTC. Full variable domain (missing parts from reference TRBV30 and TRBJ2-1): SQTIHQWPATLVQPVGSPLSLECTVEGTSNPNLYWYRQAAGRGLQLLFYSVGIGQISSEVPQNLSASRPQDRQFILSSKKLLLSDSGFYLCAWSSRDRVYNEQFFGPGTRLTVL.

CDR3 in DNA: TGTGCCAGCAGTTTAGGACATGAGAATTACGAGTACTTC. It codes for CASSLGHENYEYF. The chain links TRBV6-5 to TRBJ2-7, with D possibly TRBD1 on 5 matching bases. The V gene's germline CDR1 is MNHEY and CDR2 SVGAGI. V was pared by 4 bases and J by 11 bases, with 18 bases between. The CDR3 runs 13 residues.

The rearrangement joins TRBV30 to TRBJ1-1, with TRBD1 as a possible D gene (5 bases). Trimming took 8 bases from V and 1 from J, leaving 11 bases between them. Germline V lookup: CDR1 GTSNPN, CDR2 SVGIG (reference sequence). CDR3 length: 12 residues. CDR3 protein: CAQRQQNTEAFF. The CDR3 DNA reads TGTGCCCAAAGACAGCAGAACACTGAAGCTTTCTTT.

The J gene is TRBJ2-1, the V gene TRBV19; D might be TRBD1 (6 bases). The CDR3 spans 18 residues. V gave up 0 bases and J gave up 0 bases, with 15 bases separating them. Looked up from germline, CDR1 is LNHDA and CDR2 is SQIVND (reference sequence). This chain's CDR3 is CASSIEGAVASSYNEQFF. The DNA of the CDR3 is TGTGCCAGTAGTATAGAGGGGGCGGTTGCGAGCTCCTACAATGAGCAGTTCTTC.

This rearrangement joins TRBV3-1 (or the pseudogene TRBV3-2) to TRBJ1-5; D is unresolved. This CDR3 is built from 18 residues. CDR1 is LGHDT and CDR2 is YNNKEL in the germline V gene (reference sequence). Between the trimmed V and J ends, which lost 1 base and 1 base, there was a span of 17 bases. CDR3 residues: CASSQVTLWHMSNQPQHF. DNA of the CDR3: TGTGCCAGCAGCCAAGTTACATTATGGCATATGAGCAATCAGCCCCAGCATTTT.

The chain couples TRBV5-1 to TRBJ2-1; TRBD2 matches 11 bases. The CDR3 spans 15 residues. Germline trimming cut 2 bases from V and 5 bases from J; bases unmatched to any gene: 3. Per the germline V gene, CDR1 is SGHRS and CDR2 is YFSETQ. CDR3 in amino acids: CASSLLAGADNEQFF. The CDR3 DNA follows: TGCGCCAGCAGCTTACTAGCGGGGGCAGACAATGAGCAGTTCTTC.

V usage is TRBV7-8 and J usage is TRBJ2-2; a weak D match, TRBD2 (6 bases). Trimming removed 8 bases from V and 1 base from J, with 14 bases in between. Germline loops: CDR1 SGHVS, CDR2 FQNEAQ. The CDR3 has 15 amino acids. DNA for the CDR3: TGTGCCAGCGGACTTGCCGGGGGGAACACCGGGGAGCTGTTTTTT. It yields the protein CASGLAGGNTGELFF.

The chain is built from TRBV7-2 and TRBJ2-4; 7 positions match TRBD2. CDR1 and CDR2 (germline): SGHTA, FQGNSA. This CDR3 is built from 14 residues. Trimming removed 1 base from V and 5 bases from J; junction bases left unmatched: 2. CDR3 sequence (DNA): TGTGCCAGCAGCTTAGGGCTAGCGGAAAACATTCAGTACTTC. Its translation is CASSLGLAENIQYF.

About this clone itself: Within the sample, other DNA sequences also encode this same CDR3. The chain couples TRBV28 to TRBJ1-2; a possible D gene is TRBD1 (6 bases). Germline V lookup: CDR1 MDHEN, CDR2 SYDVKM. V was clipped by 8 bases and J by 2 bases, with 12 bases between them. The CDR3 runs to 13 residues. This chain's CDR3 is CASSPQGNYGYTF. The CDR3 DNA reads TGTGCCAGCTCTCCTCAGGGGAACTATGGCTACACCTTC.

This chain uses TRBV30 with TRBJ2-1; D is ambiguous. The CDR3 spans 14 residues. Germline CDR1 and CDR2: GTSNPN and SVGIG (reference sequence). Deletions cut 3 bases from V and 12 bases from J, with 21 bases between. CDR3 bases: TGTGCCTGGAGCCTATACGAGGCGGCTCGTGGGCAGTTCTTC. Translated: CAWSLYEAARGQFF.

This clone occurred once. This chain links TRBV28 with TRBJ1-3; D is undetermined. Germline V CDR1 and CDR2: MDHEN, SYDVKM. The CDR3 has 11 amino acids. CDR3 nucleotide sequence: TGTGCAGGAGTCACTGGAAACACCATATATTTT. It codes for CAGVTGNTIYF.

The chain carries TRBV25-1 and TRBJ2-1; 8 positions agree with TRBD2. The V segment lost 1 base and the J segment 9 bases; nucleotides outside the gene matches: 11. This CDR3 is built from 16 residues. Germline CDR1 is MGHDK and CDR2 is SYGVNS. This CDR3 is CASSESSGGPEIEQFF. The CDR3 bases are TGTGCCAGCAGTGAATCATCGGGGGGGCCGGAGATTGAGCAGTTCTTC.